Given below is one T cell receptor beta chain in context. These data originate in a study of CD8+ T cells in alopecia areata. Investigators isolated RNA and reverse transcribed it into cDNA to act as the sequencing template. The method was immunoSEQ multiplex PCR; TCRdb's version includes in-frame clones alone and lacks a portion of them. The sample gives approximately 6,000 clones, roughly 63% of which show up once; approximately 10% is in the top ten. The CDR3 loop spans 17 amino acids. With 1 base clipped from V and 6 bases from J, the junction kept 12 bases outside the gene matches. Per the germline V gene, CDR1 is MGHRA and CDR2 is YSYEKL. Lesional scalp punch biopsies and peripheral blood were collected from alopecia areata patients.

The sequenced sample was skin, obtained at week 0. This receptor was taken from a human donor with alopecia areata. This sequence joins TRBV4-1 and TRBJ2-3; 8 bases are shared with TRBD1. The CDR3 DNA reads TGCGCCAGCAGCCAAGTGTGGGGACAGGTTCAAGGGGATACGCAGTATTTT. Amino acid sequence: CASSQVWGQVQGDTQYF.